This T cell receptor beta chain stems from a study of blood T cell repertoires in COVID-19. The CDR3 spans 12 residues. From germline, CDR1 is SGHAT and CDR2 FQNNGV. V dropped 6 bases and J dropped 8 bases, with 11 bases sitting between them. Allocation to cohorts depended on clinical history reported by the participants. Donors in Cohort 3 counted as recovered after two negative PCRs, clearance, or symptom resolution. This table comes from immunoSEQ multiplex PCR, and its TCRdb copy is limited to in-frame clones, with some not included. The sample comprises some 320,000 clones, 90% of which are singletons, and approximately 2.5% rests with the top ten.

The chain combines TRBV11-2 with TRBJ2-1; weak D call: TRBD1 (5 bases). The TCR was taken from a man in his 60s who had recovered from COVID-19. What was sequenced was PBMCs or T cells enriched from blood (not recorded which). The CDR3: CASRGRGYEQFF. Written as DNA, the CDR3 is TGTGCCAGCAGGGGGCGCGGATATGAGCAGTTCTTC.